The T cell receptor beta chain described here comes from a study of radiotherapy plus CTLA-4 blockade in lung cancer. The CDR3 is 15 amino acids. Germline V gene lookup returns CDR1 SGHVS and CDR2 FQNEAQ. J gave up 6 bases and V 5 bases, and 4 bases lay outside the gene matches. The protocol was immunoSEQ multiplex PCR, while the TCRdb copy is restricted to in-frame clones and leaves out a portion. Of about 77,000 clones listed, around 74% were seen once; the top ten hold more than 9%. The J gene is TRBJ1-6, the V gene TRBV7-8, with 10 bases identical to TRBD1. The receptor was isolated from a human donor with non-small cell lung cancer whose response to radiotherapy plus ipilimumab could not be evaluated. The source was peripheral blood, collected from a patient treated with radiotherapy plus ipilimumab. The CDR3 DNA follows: TGTGCCAGCAGCCGCCGGGACAGGGGTAATTCACCCCTCCACTTT. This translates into CASSRRDRGNSPLHF.